This TCR beta chain was sequenced during a study of PD-1 blockade in classical Hodgkin lymphoma. Study findings and constraints: The CD4+ diversity rise by C4D1 was clearest in complete responders.

Every patient relapsed after autologous stem cell transplantation, and brentuximab vedotin exposure varied. When best responses were assessed, they were complete response, partial response or progressive disease. In its sample, this clone was seen a few times. Its antigen is unknown. This same CDR3 is encoded by further DNA sequences in the sample. CDR1 and CDR2 (germline): KGHSH, LQKENI. This CDR3 is 14 amino acids long. The germline V and J ends were trimmed by 0 bases and 4 bases, with 9 bases remaining between them. The table came from immunoSEQ multiplex PCR; TCRdb's copy has only in-frame clones and leaves some out. The sample lists under 2,500 clones, about 61% occurring once.

The TCR comes from a human donor with classical Hodgkin lymphoma. The material sequenced was peripheral blood mononuclear cells (PBMCs), taken at baseline. The chain joins TRBV18 to TRBJ1-2, with D unclear. As DNA, the CDR3 is TGTGCCAGCTCACCACCAACCGAGAGCTATGGCTACACCTTC. This codes for CASSPPTESYGYTF.